The clone carrying this TCR beta chain appeared a few times. These data originate in a study of T-cell reconstitution after alpha-beta-depleted transplantation in children. Preparation of the TCRbeta library was carried out with unique molecular identifiers. In TCRdb, the PCR reads were re-called with MiXCR into one record per CDR3 protein. The sample includes some 72,000 distinct CDR3 sequences, just under 7.5% of them seen just once. Germline-derived CDR1 and CDR2 are MGHRA and YSYEKL. The CDR3 extends over 19 amino acids. V gave up 1 base and J gave up 0 bases; unmatched junction bases: 11. This specimen was PBMCs from the stem cell graft donor, taken from the stem cell graft. This receptor was identified in a human donor who donated a stem cell graft to a child with acute lymphoblastic leukemia. The chain uses TRBV4-1 and TRBJ2-7; 11 nucleotides line up with TRBD2. CDR3 coding DNA: TGCGCCAGCAGCCAAGTCACTAGCGGGAGTTTAATGGGCTCCTACGAGCAGTACTTC. This sequence encodes CASSQVTSGSLMGSYEQYF.